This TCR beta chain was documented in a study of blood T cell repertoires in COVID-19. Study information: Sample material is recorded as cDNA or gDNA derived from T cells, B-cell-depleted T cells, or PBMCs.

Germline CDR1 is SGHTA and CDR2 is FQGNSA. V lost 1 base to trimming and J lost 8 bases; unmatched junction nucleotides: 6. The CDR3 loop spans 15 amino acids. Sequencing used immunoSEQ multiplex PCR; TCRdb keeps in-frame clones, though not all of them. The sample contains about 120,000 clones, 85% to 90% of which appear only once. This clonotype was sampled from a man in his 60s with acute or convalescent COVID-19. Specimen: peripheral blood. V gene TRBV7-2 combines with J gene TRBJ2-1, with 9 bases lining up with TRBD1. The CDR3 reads CASSLDRGRLDEQFF. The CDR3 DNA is TGTGCCAGCAGCTTAGACAGGGGGCGCCTCGATGAGCAGTTCTTC.